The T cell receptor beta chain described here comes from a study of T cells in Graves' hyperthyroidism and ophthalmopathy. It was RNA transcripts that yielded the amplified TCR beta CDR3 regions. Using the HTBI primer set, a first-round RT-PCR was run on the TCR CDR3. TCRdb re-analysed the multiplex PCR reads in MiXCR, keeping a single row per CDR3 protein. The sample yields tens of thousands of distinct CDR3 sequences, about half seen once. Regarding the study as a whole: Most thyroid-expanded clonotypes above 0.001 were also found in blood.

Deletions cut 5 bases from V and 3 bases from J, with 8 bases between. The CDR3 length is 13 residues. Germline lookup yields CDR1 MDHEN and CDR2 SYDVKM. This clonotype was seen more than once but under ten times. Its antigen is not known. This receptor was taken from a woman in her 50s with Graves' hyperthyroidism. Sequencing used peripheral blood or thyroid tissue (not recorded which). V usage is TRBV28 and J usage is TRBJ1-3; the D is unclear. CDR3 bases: TGTGCCAGCAGTATGAACTTTGGAAACACCATATATTTT. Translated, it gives CASSMNFGNTIYF.